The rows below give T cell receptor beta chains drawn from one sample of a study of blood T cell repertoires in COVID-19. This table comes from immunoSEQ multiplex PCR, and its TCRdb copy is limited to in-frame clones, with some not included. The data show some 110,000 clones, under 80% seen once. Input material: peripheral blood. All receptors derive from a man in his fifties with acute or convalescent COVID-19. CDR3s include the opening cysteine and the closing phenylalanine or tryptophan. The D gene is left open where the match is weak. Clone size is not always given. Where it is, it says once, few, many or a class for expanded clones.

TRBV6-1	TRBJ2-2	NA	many	CASSEMAANTGELFF	TGTGCCAGCAGTGAAATGGCGGCGAACACCGGGGAGCTGTTTTTT
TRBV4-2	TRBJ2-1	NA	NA	CASSPLDRSSYNEQFF	TGTGCCAGCAGCCCGCTAGACAGAAGCTCCTACAATGAGCAGTTCTTC
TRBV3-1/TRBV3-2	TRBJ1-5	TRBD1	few	CASSLQGDQPQHF	TGTGCCAGCAGCCTTCAGGGGGACCAGCCCCAGCATTTT
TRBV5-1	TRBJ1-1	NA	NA	CASSHLRRLNTEAFF	TGCGCCAGCAGTCATTTAAGGAGGTTGAACACTGAAGCTTTCTTT
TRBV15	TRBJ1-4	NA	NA	CATSSRDGGIFGYEKLFF	TGTGCCACCAGCAGCCGGGACGGAGGGATTTTCGGATATGAAAAACTGTTTTTT
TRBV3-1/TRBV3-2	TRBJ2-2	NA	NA	CASSQDRRLTGELFF	TGTGCCAGCAGCCAAGATAGAAGGTTGACTGGGGAGCTGTTTTTT
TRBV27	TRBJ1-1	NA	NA	CASKRTANTEAFF	TGTGCCAGCAAGCGGACAGCTAACACTGAAGCTTTCTTT
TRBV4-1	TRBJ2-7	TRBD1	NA	CASSQDGGRGDREAHEQYF	TGCGCCAGCAGCCAAGATGGCGGCCGCGGGGACAGGGAGGCCCACGAGCAGTACTTC
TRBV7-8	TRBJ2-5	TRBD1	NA	CASSLALGQGFETQYF	TGTGCCAGCAGCTTAGCGCTGGGACAGGGCTTCGAGACCCAGTACTTC
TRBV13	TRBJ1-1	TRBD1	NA	CASTLDRGNTEAFF	TGTGCCAGCACGTTGGACAGGGGGAACACTGAAGCTTTCTTT
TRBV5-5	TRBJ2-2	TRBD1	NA	CASSFGTGASGELFF	TGTGCCAGCAGCTTCGGGACAGGGGCTTCCGGGGAGCTGTTTTTT
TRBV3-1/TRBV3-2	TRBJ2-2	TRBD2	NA	CASSLTSGRYGTGELFF	TGTGCCAGCAGCCTGACTAGCGGGAGGTATGGCACCGGGGAGCTGTTTTTT
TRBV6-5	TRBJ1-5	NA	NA	CASLVGSNQPQHF	TGTGCCAGCCTAGTTGGGAGCAATCAGCCCCAGCATTTT
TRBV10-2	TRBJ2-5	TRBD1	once	CASSLRGPGLGTQYF	TGCGCCAGCAGTCTAAGGGGGCCCGGATTGGGGACCCAGTACTTC
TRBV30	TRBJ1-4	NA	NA	CAWSVAGAEKLFF	TGTGCCTGGAGTGTAGCAGGGGCTGAAAAACTGTTTTTT
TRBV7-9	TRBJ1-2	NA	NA	CASTESMQDGYTF	TGTGCAAGCACGGAGTCGATGCAAGATGGCTACACCTTC
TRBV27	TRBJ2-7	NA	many	CARVPRRREGPYEQYF	TGTGCCAGGGTGCCTCGGCGGAGAGAGGGTCCCTACGAGCAGTACTTC
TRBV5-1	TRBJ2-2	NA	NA	CASSRSSADTGELFF	TGCGCCAGCAGCAGATCTAGCGCCGACACCGGGGAGCTGTTTTTT
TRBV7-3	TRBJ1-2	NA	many	CASSMQGIDGYTF	TGTGCCAGCAGCATGCAGGGTATCGATGGCTACACCTTC
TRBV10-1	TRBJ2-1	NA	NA	CASSPGDRAYNEQFF	TGCGCCAGCAGTCCCGGTGACAGAGCCTACAATGAGCAGTTCTTC
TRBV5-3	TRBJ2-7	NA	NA	CAGGSLRTQAYEQYF	TGTGCCGGAGGATCCCTGAGGACCCAGGCCTACGAGCAGTACTTC
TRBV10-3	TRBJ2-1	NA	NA	CAISGVGDNEQFF	TGTGCCATCTCAGGGGTAGGGGACAATGAGCAGTTCTTC
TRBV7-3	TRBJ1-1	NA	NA	CASSLNYGTEAFF	TGTGCCAGCAGCTTAAATTACGGCACTGAAGCTTTCTTT
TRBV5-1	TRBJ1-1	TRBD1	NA	CASSGQTGALRNTEAFF	TGCGCCAGCAGCGGACAGACAGGGGCTCTTAGGAACACTGAAGCTTTCTTT